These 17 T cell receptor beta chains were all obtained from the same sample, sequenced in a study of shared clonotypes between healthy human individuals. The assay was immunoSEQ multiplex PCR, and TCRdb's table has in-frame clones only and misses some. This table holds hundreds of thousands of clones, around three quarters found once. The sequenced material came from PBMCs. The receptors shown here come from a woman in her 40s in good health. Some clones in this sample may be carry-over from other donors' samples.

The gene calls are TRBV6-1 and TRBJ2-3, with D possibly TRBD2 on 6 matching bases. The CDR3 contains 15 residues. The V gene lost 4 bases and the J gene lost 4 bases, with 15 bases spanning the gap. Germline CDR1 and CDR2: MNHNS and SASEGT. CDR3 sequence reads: CASSAEAAGADTQYF. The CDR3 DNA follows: TGTGCCAGCAGTGCGGAGGCAGCGGGCGCAGATACGCAGTATTTT.

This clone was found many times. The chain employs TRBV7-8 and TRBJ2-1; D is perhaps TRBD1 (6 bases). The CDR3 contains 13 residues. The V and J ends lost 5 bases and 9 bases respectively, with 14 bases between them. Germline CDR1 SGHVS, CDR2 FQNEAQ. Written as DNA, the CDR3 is TGTGCCAGCAGCATTCGTGACAGGCGTGAGCAGTTCTTC. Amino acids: CASSIRDRREQFF.

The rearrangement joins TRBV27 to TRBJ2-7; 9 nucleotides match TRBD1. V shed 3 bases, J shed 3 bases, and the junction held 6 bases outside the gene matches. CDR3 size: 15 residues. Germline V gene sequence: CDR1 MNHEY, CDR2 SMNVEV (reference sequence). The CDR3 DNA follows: TGTGCCAGCAGTTTGAGACAGGGGGTCCTCTACGAGCAGTACTTC. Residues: CASSLRQGVLYEQYF.

CDR3 in amino acids: CASSYLDRRDEKLFF. The DNA for the CDR3 is TGTGCCAGCAGTTACCTGGACAGGCGGGATGAAAAACTGTTTTTT. The chain carries TRBV28 and TRBJ1-4, with TRBD1 matching 7 bases. Trimming removed 4 bases from V and 6 bases from J; junction bases left unmatched: 8. The CDR3 has 15 amino acids. Germline lookup yields CDR1 MDHEN and CDR2 SYDVKM.

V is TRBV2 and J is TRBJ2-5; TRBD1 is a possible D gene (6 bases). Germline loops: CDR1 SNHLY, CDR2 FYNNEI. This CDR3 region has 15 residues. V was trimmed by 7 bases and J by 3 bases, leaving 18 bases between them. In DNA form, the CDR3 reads TGTGCCAGCAAGAGGGAGCGAGGGGGAAAAGAGACCCAGTACTTC. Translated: CASKRERGGKETQYF.

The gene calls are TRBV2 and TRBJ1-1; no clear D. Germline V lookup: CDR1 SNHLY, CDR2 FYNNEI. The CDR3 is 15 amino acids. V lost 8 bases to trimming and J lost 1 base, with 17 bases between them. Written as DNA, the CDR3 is TGTGCCAGCGGCGCTCTGTCCCCGACGAACACTGAAGCTTTCTTT. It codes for CASGALSPTNTEAFF.

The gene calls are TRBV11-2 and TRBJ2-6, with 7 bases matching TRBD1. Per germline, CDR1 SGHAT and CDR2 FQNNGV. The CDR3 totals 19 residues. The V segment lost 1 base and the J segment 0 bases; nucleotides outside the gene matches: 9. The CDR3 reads CASSLALTGWFSGANVLTF. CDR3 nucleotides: TGTGCCAGCAGCTTAGCCCTGACAGGGTGGTTCTCTGGGGCCAACGTCCTGACTTTC.

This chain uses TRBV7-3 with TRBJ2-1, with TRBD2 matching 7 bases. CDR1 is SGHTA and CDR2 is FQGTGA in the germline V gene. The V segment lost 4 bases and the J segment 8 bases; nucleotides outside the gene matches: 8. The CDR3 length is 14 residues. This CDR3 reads CASSSQGGSDEQFF. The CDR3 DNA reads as TGTGCCAGCAGCTCCCAGGGCGGGAGTGATGAGCAGTTCTTC.

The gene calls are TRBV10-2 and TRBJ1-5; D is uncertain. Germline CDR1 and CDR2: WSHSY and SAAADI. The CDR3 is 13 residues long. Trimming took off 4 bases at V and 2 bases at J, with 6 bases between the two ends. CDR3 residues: CASSGQGNQPQHF. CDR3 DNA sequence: TGCGCCAGCAGTGGGCAGGGCAATCAGCCCCAGCATTTT.

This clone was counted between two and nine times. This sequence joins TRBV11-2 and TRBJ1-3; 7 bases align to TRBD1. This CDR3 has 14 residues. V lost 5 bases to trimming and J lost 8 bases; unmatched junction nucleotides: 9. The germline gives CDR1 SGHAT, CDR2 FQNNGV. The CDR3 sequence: CASSRDSQGYTIYF. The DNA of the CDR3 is TGTGCCAGCAGCCGGGACAGCCAGGGGTACACCATATATTTT.

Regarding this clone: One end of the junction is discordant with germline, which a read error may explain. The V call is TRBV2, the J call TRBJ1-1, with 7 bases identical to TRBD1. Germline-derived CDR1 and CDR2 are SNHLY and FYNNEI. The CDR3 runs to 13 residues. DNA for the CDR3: TGTGCCGGCAGTCGACAGGGGAACACTGAAGCTTTCTTT. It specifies CAGSRQGNTEAFF.

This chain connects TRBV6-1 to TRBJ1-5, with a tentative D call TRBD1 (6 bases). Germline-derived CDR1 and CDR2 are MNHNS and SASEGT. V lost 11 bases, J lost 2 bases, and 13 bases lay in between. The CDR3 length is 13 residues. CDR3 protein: CALGGGRNQPQHF. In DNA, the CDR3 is TGTGCCCTAGGGGGGGGGCGCAATCAGCCCCAGCATTTT.

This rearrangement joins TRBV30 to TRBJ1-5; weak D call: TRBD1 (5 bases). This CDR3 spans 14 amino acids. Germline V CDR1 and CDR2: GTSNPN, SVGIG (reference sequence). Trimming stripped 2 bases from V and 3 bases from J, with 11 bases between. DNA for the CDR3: TGTGCCTGGAGTAGAGACAGAAACAATCAGCCCCAGCATTTT. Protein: CAWSRDRNNQPQHF.

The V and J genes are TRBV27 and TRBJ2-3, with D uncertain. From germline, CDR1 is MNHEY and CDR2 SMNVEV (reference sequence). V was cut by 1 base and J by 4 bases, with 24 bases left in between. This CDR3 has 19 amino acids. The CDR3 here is CASSLFGPNLGRVSDTQYF. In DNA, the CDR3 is TGTGCCAGCAGTTTATTTGGCCCGAACCTGGGTAGAGTATCAGATACGCAGTATTTT.

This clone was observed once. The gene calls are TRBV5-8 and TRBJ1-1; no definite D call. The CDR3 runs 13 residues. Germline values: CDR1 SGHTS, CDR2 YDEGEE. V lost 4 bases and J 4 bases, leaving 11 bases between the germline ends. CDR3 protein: CASSDGPGTEAFF. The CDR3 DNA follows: TGTGCCAGCAGCGACGGGCCGGGCACTGAAGCTTTCTTT.

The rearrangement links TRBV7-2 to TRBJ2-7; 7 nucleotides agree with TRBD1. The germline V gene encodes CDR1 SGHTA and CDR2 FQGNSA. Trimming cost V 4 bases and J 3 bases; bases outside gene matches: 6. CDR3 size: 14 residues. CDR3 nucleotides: TGTGCCAGCAGCTCCAGGGACAGTTTCTACGAGCAGTACTTC. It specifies CASSSRDSFYEQYF.

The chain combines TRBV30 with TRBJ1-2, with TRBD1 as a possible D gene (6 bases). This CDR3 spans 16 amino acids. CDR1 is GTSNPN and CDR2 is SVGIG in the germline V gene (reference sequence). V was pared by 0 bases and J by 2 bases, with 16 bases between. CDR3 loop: CAWSVRMGGRNYGYTF. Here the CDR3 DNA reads TGTGCCTGGAGTGTAAGGATGGGGGGCAGGAACTATGGCTACACCTTC.